The source of this T cell receptor (beta chain) is a study of shared clonotypes between healthy human individuals. As handled by the study authors: Without quality scores, immunoSEQ junctional reads could not be filtered like full-length reads. TCRdb keeps only in-frame clones here, not all; method: immunoSEQ multiplex PCR. The DNA gave D and trimming, while V, J and clone size come from that table. This table holds around 2.1 million clones, under 97% found once. The ends lost 0 bases at V and 9 bases at J; junction bases unmatched: 10. Germline loops: CDR1 GTSNPN, CDR2 SVGIG (reference sequence). The CDR3 contains 14 residues.

Sample: naive CD4+ T cells sorted from blood. Subset described: CD45RA+ positively selected. The gene calls are TRBV30 and TRBJ2-7, with 8 positions matching TRBD1. This sequence originates from a man between 18 and 29 years old in good health. CDR3 residues: CAWSVGSQGAVQYF. Here the CDR3 DNA reads TGTGCCTGGAGTGTCGGCAGTCAGGGGGCTGTGCAGTACTTC.